These 32 T cell receptor beta chains were sequenced from one sample in a study of blood T cells in healthy people across ages. Primed by a sample-barcoded 5' primer and a J-beta primer mix, a second PCR proceeded for about 6 to 11 cycles. TCRdb itself ran the 5' RACE reads through MiXCR, one entry per CDR3 protein. Of over 1,200,000 distinct CDR3 sequences listed, around 59% are singletons. Sequencing input: blood. The receptors stem from a man aged 18 to 35 in good health.

The rearrangement links TRBV20-1 to TRBJ1-2; no definite D call. The CDR3 runs 13 residues. V lost 4 bases to trimming and J lost 8 bases, with 17 bases between them. In germline, CDR1 is DFQATT, CDR2 SNEGSKA (reference sequence). The CDR3, as DNA: TGCAGTGCTACCACAGACGCTTGGGAAGGCTACACCTTC. It yields the protein CSATTDAWEGYTF.

This clonotype was detected a few times. The chain combines TRBV11-2 with TRBJ1-2, with D tentatively TRBD1 (5 bases). This CDR3 contains 14 residues. The V end was cut by 1 base, the J end by 6 bases, with 12 bases between. Germline V lookup: CDR1 SGHAT, CDR2 FQNNGV. The DNA for the CDR3 is TGTGCCAGCAGCTTAGCGCCCCAGGGACATGGCTACACCTTC. Translating gives CASSLAPQGHGYTF.

In this sample, this clonotype turned up a few times. This rearrangement joins TRBV12-3 or TRBV12-4 to TRBJ2-1; 10 bases agree with TRBD2. V lost 2 bases, J lost 7 bases, and 8 bases stayed unmatched. The CDR3 has 16 residues. CDR3 sequence reads: CASSLWSGTSENEQFF. Here the CDR3 DNA reads TGTGCCAGCAGTTTATGGAGCGGGACTAGCGAGAATGAGCAGTTCTTC.

The gene calls are TRBV6-5 and TRBJ2-1; 12 positions agree with TRBD1. The end of the DNA aligns better with TRBJ2-7, so the J call may be wrong. This CDR3 has 14 residues. Germline loops: CDR1 MNHEY, CDR2 SVGAGI. CDR3 DNA: TGTGCCAGCAGTTCCCGGGACAGGGGGCGTGAGCAGTACTTC. Translation: CASSSRDRGREQYF.

Only a few counts were recorded for this clonotype. The chain couples TRBV12-3 or TRBV12-4 to TRBJ2-7, with D perhaps matching TRBD2 (6 bases). The CDR3 sequence is 16 residues long. Trimming stripped 2 bases from V and 0 bases from J, with 14 bases between. The chain's CDR3 is CASSLTAGLSSYEQYF. The CDR3, as DNA: TGTGCCAGCAGTTTAACGGCGGGACTGAGCTCCTACGAGCAGTACTTC.

This chain uses TRBV7-9 with TRBJ2-7; D unresolved. Trimming removed 4 bases from V and 0 bases from J, with 16 bases in between. The length of the CDR3 is 16 residues. CDR1 is SEHNR and CDR2 is FQNEAQ in the germline V gene (reference sequence). CDR3 bases: TGTGCCAGCAGCTCACCGGCCGCGGAGAGCTCCTACGAGCAGTACTTC. As protein: CASSSPAAESSYEQYF.

This clonotype has more than one count but fewer than ten. The chain joins TRBV20-1 to TRBJ2-3; no definite D call. Germline CDR1 is DFQATT and CDR2 is SNEGSKA (reference sequence). CDR3 length: 15 amino acids. V lost 5 bases and J 0 bases, leaving 15 bases between the germline ends. CDR3 loop: CSAPSRSTSTDTQYF. CDR3 DNA sequence: TGCAGTGCTCCTTCGAGGTCAACTAGCACAGATACGCAGTATTTT.

The chain carries TRBV5-1 and TRBJ2-3; D tentatively reads TRBD1 or TRBD2 (5 bases each). The CDR3 runs 15 residues. CDR1 and CDR2 (germline): SGHRS, YFSETQ. The germline V and J ends were trimmed by 3 bases and 4 bases, with 15 bases remaining between them. CDR3 in amino acids: CASSWRTGRADTQYF. The CDR3 DNA follows: TGCGCCAGCAGCTGGCGAACGGGACGGGCAGATACGCAGTATTTT.

The CDR3 loop is CASRGGWGDNEQFF. CDR3 sequence (DNA): TGCGCCAGCAGGGGTGGTTGGGGTGACAATGAGCAGTTCTTC. The chain joins TRBV10-1 to TRBJ2-1; D gene ambiguous. V was cut by 6 bases and J by 5 bases, with 14 bases left in between. Germline lookup yields CDR1 WNHNN and CDR2 SYGVQD (reference sequence). There are 14 residues in the CDR3.

This sequence joins TRBV29-1 and TRBJ1-1; D gene unclear. The CDR3 covers 13 residues. Trimming stripped 7 bases from V and 1 base from J, with 13 bases between. The germline V gene has CDR1 SQVTM and CDR2 ANQGSEA. CDR3 sequence reads: CSASTDGNTEAFF. Written as DNA, the CDR3 is TGCAGCGCCTCGACCGACGGGAACACTGAAGCTTTCTTT. Supplemented by reference TRBV29-1 and TRBJ1-1, the full variable domain reads SAVISQKPSRDICQRGTSLTIQCQVDSQVTMMFWYRQQPGQSLTLIATANQGSEATYESGFVIDKFPISRPNLTFSTLTVSNMSPEDSSIYLCSASTDGNTEAFFGQGTRLTVV.

The rearrangement uses TRBV7-2 and TRBJ2-7; D is perhaps TRBD1 or TRBD2 (5 bases each). This CDR3 has 14 residues. Trimming took off 4 bases at V and 4 bases at J, with 14 bases between the two ends. CDR1 is SGHTA and CDR2 is FQGNSA in the germline V gene. CDR3 in DNA: TGTGCCAGCAGCTCCCCGGGGACCCTTTACGAGCAGTACTTC. Its translation: CASSSPGTLYEQYF. Based on the CDR3 plus reference TRBV7-2 and TRBJ2-7, the full variable domain is GAGVSQSPSNKVTEKGKDVELRCDPISGHTALYWYRQSLGQGLEFLIYFQGNSAPDKSGLPSDRFSAERTGGSVSTLTIQRTQQEDSAVYLCASSSPGTLYEQYFGPGTRLTVT.

V gene TRBV21-1 combines with J gene TRBJ2-5; the table names TRBD2, a call not compared with the DNA. The J call may be in error: the DNA end matches TRBJ2-7 better. TRBV21-1 is a recognized pseudogene. The CDR3 loop spans 12 amino acids. The CDR3: CASSKEDHEQYF. CDR3 bases: TGTGCCAGCAGCAAGGAGGATCACGAGCAGTACTTC.

In its sample, this clonotype was seen a few times. The rearrangement uses TRBV6-1 and TRBJ2-3; unclear D gene. V lost 5 bases and J lost 6, with 15 bases in between. Germline assignment: CDR1 MNHNS and CDR2 SASEGT. This CDR3 is built from 14 residues. CDR3 in amino acids: CASSSRQDGDTQYF. The CDR3 DNA sequence: TGTGCCAGCAGTTCCCGACAAGATGGGGATACGCAGTATTTT.

The CDR3 protein is CASSPERSEAFF. In DNA, the CDR3 is TGTGCCAGCAGCCCTGAGAGGTCTGAAGCTTTCTTT. The V and J genes are TRBV7-2 and TRBJ1-1, with D unresolved. This CDR3 is 12 amino acids long. The germline V gene encodes CDR1 SGHTA and CDR2 FQGNSA. With 5 bases removed from V and 6 bases from J, the gap between germline ends came to 10 bases.

The gene calls are TRBV7-9 and TRBJ2-7; TRBD2 aligns across 8 bases. The CDR3 is 16 residues long. CDR1 is SEHNR, CDR2 FQNEAQ, per germline (reference sequence). J was trimmed by 2 bases and V by 5 bases; bases with no gene match: 11. CDR3 sequence (DNA): TGTGCCAGCAGCCCTTCGGGAGGGTTTCGCACCTACGAGCAGTACTTC. Encoded protein: CASSPSGGFRTYEQYF.

The rearrangement uses TRBV3-1 and TRBJ2-1; TRBD2 matches 9 bases. The CDR3 contains 16 residues. V shed 8 bases, J shed 7 bases, and the junction held 15 bases outside the gene matches. Germline CDR1 reads LGHDT; CDR2 reads YNNKEL (reference sequence). The CDR3 coding sequence is TGTGCCAGCTCACTTGTAGCGGGAGTAAGGGGGAATGAGCAGTTCTTC. As protein: CASSLVAGVRGNEQFF.

This clonotype was detected only a few times. This chain links TRBV27 with TRBJ1-1; no clear D gene. V was trimmed by 3 bases and J by 5 bases, leaving 10 bases between them. CDR3 length equals 13 residues. The germline V gene has CDR1 MNHEY and CDR2 SMNVEV (reference sequence). The CDR3 DNA sequence: TGTGCCAGCAGTTTGAACACTAGGACTGAAGCTTTCTTT. Its protein product is CASSLNTRTEAFF.

The chain recombines TRBV27 with TRBJ2-5, with D perhaps TRBD2 (5 bases). CDR1 MNHEY and CDR2 SMNVEV come from the germline V gene (reference sequence). The CDR3 is 13 residues long. V was clipped by 8 bases and J by 3 bases, with 13 bases between them. The CDR3 coding sequence is TGTGCCAGCCGTTACGGGGTTGAAGAGACCCAGTACTTC. It specifies CASRYGVEETQYF.

The chain links TRBV20-1 to TRBJ2-1, with TRBD2 as a possible D gene (6 bases). Trimming pared 6 bases from V and 1 base from J, leaving 13 bases between. The CDR3 covers 14 residues. Germline CDR1 DFQATT, CDR2 SNEGSKA (reference sequence). The CDR3 reads CSAPGRGSYNEQFF. As DNA, the CDR3 is TGCAGTGCCCCTGGGCGGGGTTCCTACAATGAGCAGTTCTTC.

The chain couples TRBV29-1 to TRBJ2-3; 7 nucleotides agree with TRBD2. CDR1 is SQVTM, CDR2 ANQGSEA, per germline. The CDR3 covers 13 residues. J gave up 0 bases and V 4 bases, and 1 base lay outside the gene matches. The chain's CDR3 is CSVVSGSTDTQYF. For the CDR3, the DNA is TGCAGCGTTGTTAGCGGGAGCACAGATACGCAGTATTTT.

This clonotype was recorded only once. The chain recombines TRBV27 with TRBJ2-5, with 9 bases lining up with TRBD2. TRBJ2-7 matches the DNA end more closely, so the J call is doubtful. The germline gives CDR1 MNHEY, CDR2 SMNVEV (reference sequence). CDR3 length: 15 amino acids. The CDR3 spells CASSTGTSPTYEQYF. The CDR3 DNA reads TGTGCCAGCAGTACCGGGACTAGCCCAACCTACGAGCAGTACTTC.

This chain connects TRBV6-4 to TRBJ2-4; TRBD1 or TRBD2 may be the D gene (5 bases each). The end of the DNA fits TRBJ2-7 better, so the J call may be wrong. The length of the CDR3 is 15 residues. Germline V CDR1 and CDR2: MRHNA, SNTAGT. The CDR3 DNA reads as TGTGCCAGCAGTGACGAGGTGGGACGAACCTACGAGCAGTACTTC. This gives the protein CASSDEVGRTYEQYF.

Turning to this clonotype: This may arise from a read error, as a much more abundant clone is one base away. The chain recombines TRBV27 with TRBJ1-5; TRBD1 is a possible D gene (5 bases). Trimming shortened V by 10 bases and J by 6 bases, and 19 bases separated the two germline ends. The CDR3 is 14 residues long. The germline V gene has CDR1 MNHEY and CDR2 SMNVEV (reference sequence). The CDR3: CANRRDLNGQPQHF. CDR3 nucleotide sequence: TGTGCCAACCGCCGGGACCTGAACGGTCAGCCCCAGCATTTT.

The gene calls are TRBV27 and TRBJ2-7, with 13 bases aligning to TRBD2. Germline V gene sequence: CDR1 MNHEY, CDR2 SMNVEV (reference sequence). CDR3 length: 18 amino acids. The V gene end was trimmed by 3 bases and the J gene end by 1 base; junction bases not matched to a gene: 9. The CDR3 DNA reads as TGTGCCAGCAGTTTGGGCAGGGGACTAGCGGGACGGTCCTACGAGCAGTACTTC. This encodes CASSLGRGLAGRSYEQYF.

The chain employs TRBV5-1 and TRBJ2-3; 16 bases match TRBD2. Per germline, CDR1 SGHRS and CDR2 YFSETQ. There are 17 residues in the CDR3. V was clipped by 3 bases and J by 2 bases; unmatched bases: 3. In DNA form, the CDR3 reads TGCGCCAGCAGCTGGGGACTAGCGGGGGGGACCACAGATACGCAGTATTTT. Translation: CASSWGLAGGTTDTQYF. Looking up the rest from reference TRBV5-1 and TRBJ2-3 gives the full variable domain: KAGVTQTPRYLIKTRGQQVTLSCSPISGHRSVSWYQQTPGQGLQFLFEYFSETQRNKGNFPGRFSGRQFSNSRSEMNVSTLELGDSALYLCASSWGLAGGTTDTQYFGPGTRLTVL.

This rearrangement joins TRBV4-1 to TRBJ2-1; TRBD2 agrees at 10 bases. The V and J ends lost 7 bases and 9 bases, in that order; junction bases with no gene match: 12. The CDR3 consists of 15 residues. Germline V gene data show CDR1 as MGHRA and CDR2 as YSYEKL. CDR3 in amino acids: CASTQRGGHIVEQFF. The CDR3 nucleotides read TGCGCCAGCACCCAGCGGGGGGGCCATATAGTTGAGCAGTTCTTC.

This clonotype was recorded once. V gene TRBV5-1 combines with J gene TRBJ2-1; TRBD1 might be the D (6 bases). Trimming took 0 bases from V and 4 from J, leaving 14 bases between them. Germline CDR1 and CDR2: SGHRS and YFSETQ. CDR3 size: 16 residues. CDR3: CASSLDGDKHYNEQFF. The CDR3 DNA reads TGCGCCAGCAGCTTGGACGGGGACAAGCATTACAATGAGCAGTTCTTC.

This clonotype was seen many times. The chain joins TRBV29-1 to TRBJ2-7, with D possibly being TRBD1 (5 bases). V was cut by 5 bases and J by 2 bases, with 10 bases left in between. The germline gives CDR1 SQVTM, CDR2 ANQGSEA. CDR3 length: 12 amino acids. CDR3 region: CSVRTQPYEQYF. The CDR3 region has the DNA TGCAGCGTTAGGACACAACCCTACGAGCAGTACTTC.

The chain is built from TRBV6-1 and TRBJ2-7; D remains unclear. The DNA end favors TRBJ2-5, so the J call may be wrong. CDR3 length: 16 amino acids. The germline V gene has CDR1 MNHNS and CDR2 SASEGT. The CDR3: CASSEYGEPAGETQYF. The CDR3 DNA sequence: TGTGCCAGCAGTGAATATGGCGAGCCGGCAGGAGAGACCCAGTACTTC.

This clonotype was seen only a few times. The V and J genes are TRBV2 and TRBJ1-5; D is perhaps TRBD1 (5 bases). Per the germline V gene, CDR1 is SNHLY and CDR2 is FYNNEI. The CDR3 covers 12 residues. V lost 7 bases to trimming and J lost 6 bases, with 10 bases between them. The CDR3 reads CASTGYGQPQHF. In nucleotides, the CDR3 is TGTGCCAGCACAGGGTATGGTCAGCCCCAGCATTTT.

The rearrangement joins TRBV20-1 to TRBJ2-5, with 8 bases that match TRBD2. CDR1 DFQATT and CDR2 SNEGSKA come from the germline V gene (reference sequence). CDR3 length: 15 amino acids. V gave up 2 bases and J gave up 11 bases; unmatched junction bases: 16. CDR3 amino acids: CSARSAGGGYNEQYF. The CDR3, as DNA: TGCAGTGCTAGATCCGCGGGGGGCGGCTACAATGAGCAGTACTTC.

This chain joins TRBV10-3 and TRBJ1-2, with no clear D. Per germline, CDR1 ENHRY and CDR2 SYGVKD. Trimming took 0 bases from V and 6 from J, leaving 11 bases between them. There are 14 residues in the CDR3. The CDR3 nucleotides are TGTGCCATCAGTGAGTCGAAAGATAGGAATGGCTACACCTTC. This sequence encodes CAISESKDRNGYTF.